Listed below are T cell receptor beta chains from one sample, sequenced in a study of metastatic and nonmetastatic thyroid tumors. MiXCR re-clonotyped the PCR reads for TCRdb. The data show over 15,000 clones, around 12% seen once. Specimen: tumor tissue. These receptor sequences come from a female donor with papillary thyroid cancer or a benign thyroid nodule (not recorded which). Some clones in this sample may be carry-over from other donors' samples. The CDR3 runs from the conserved cysteine through the conserved F or W.

V	CDR3
TRBV28	CASTPGTGSVTNEKLFF
TRBV10-3	CAISEDGSGGLETQYF
TRBV18	CATHGLTSYNEQFF
TRBV5-4	CASRPGGEGNEKLFF
TRBV7-3	CASSPREGGYNEQFF
TRBV6-1	CASSEPTPGGAFF
TRBV6-1	CASSGQGKNTEAFF
TRBV5-1	CASSLSGRLSNQPQHF
TRBV12-3/TRBV12-4	CASSLEGGTTEAFF
TRBV5-1	CASSLVGSSGNTIYF
TRBV9	CASSISPGTGHYEQYF
TRBV7-2	CASIDPGRGQYF
TRBV3-1	CASSQETRGQPQHF
TRBV7-8	CASSSGDREQFF
TRBV18	CASSMDRGLGEAFF
TRBV5-5	CASSLTGENTEAFF
TRBV6-1	CASRGLAGFYEQYF
TRBV6-5	CASSYSDSAEAFF
TRBV5-4	CASTLGSGANVLTF